Listed below are T cell receptor beta chains from one sample, sequenced in a study of post-analysis software for immune sequencing data. TCRdb recomputed calls from the PCR reads with MiXCR, one row per CDR3 protein. The sample consists of about 820,000 distinct CDR3 sequences, 53% of them appearing once. Sequencing used blood. The receptor source for this set is a girl aged 10 to 17 with multiple sclerosis. CDR3s include the opening cysteine and the closing phenylalanine or tryptophan. The D gene is left open where the match is weak. Size is stated for part of the rows, as once, few or many counts, or as a class when the clone is expanded.

j_call: TRBJ2-7
v_call: TRBV5-1
clone_size: few
d_call: NA
cdr3_nt: TGCGCCAGCAGCCTGTTGGAGGGGGCCTACGAGCAGTACTTC
cdr3_aa: CASSLLEGAYEQYF

j_call: TRBJ2-7
v_call: TRBV10-3
clone_size: NA
d_call: NA
cdr3_nt: TGTGCCATCAGTGAGACCCACGAGCAGTACTTC
cdr3_aa: CAISETHEQYF

j_call: TRBJ2-5
v_call: TRBV4-1
clone_size: NA
d_call: TRBD2
cdr3_nt: TGCGCCAGCAGCCAAGAGGGCGGGGGAGTGGAGACCCAGTACTTC
cdr3_aa: CASSQEGGGVETQYF

j_call: TRBJ1-2
v_call: TRBV5-6
clone_size: few
d_call: TRBD1
cdr3_nt: TGTGCCAGCAGCTTAACAGGGGTGTATGGCTACACCTTC
cdr3_aa: CASSLTGVYGYTF

j_call: TRBJ2-7
v_call: TRBV9
clone_size: few
d_call: NA
cdr3_nt: TGTGCCAGCAGCGTAGCTTCAGGGACCGAGCAGTACTTC
cdr3_aa: CASSVASGTEQYF

j_call: TRBJ2-5
v_call: TRBV2
clone_size: NA
d_call: NA
cdr3_nt: TGTGCCAGCAGTGAAGAGCAGCCCCAAGAGACCCAGTACTTC
cdr3_aa: CASSEEQPQETQYF

j_call: TRBJ2-1
v_call: TRBV12-3/TRBV12-4
clone_size: NA
d_call: TRBD2
cdr3_nt: TGTGCCAGCAGTTTGACGACTAGCGGTTACAATGAGCAGTTCTTC
cdr3_aa: CASSLTTSGYNEQFF

j_call: TRBJ2-2
v_call: TRBV7-6
clone_size: once
d_call: TRBD1
cdr3_nt: TGTGCCAGCAGCTTAGCCCAACCAGGGGGTCTCACCGGGGAGCTGTTTTTT
cdr3_aa: CASSLAQPGGLTGELFF

j_call: TRBJ1-2
v_call: TRBV20-1
clone_size: few
d_call: TRBD1
cdr3_nt: TGCAGTGCTAGAGGCGGCCAGGGGGAGGGTTTCTATGGCTACACCTTC
cdr3_aa: CSARGGQGEGFYGYTF

j_call: TRBJ2-3
v_call: TRBV20-1
clone_size: NA
d_call: TRBD2
cdr3_nt: TGCAGTGCGACAAGCGGGGGGTTCGGTGATACGCAGTATTTT
cdr3_aa: CSATSGGFGDTQYF

j_call: TRBJ2-3
v_call: TRBV5-1
clone_size: few
d_call: TRBD2
cdr3_nt: TGCGCCAGCAGCTTGGAACTAGCGAGCACAGATACGCAGTATTTT
cdr3_aa: CASSLELASTDTQYF

j_call: TRBJ1-1
v_call: TRBV6-2/TRBV6-3
clone_size: NA
d_call: TRBD1
cdr3_nt: TGTGCCAGCAGTTACTCCAGGGGGCGGGACACTGAAGCTTTCTTT
cdr3_aa: CASSYSRGRDTEAFF

j_call: TRBJ2-7
v_call: TRBV7-9
clone_size: NA
d_call: NA
cdr3_nt: TGTGCCAGCTCGACGTTGGGGACCTCCATGGCCGAGCAGTACTTC
cdr3_aa: CASSTLGTSMAEQYF

j_call: TRBJ1-2
v_call: TRBV20-1
clone_size: once
d_call: TRBD1
cdr3_nt: TGCAGTGCTAGAAGTGGAGGGGGCACAGACTATGGCTACACCTTC
cdr3_aa: CSARSGGGTDYGYTF

j_call: TRBJ2-5
v_call: TRBV20-1
clone_size: NA
d_call: TRBD2
cdr3_nt: TGCAGTGCTTTTCCCCCCGAGCGCAAACTAGCGGGAGTTTTTGAGACCCAGTACTTC
cdr3_aa: CSAFPPERKLAGVFETQYF

j_call: TRBJ2-5
v_call: TRBV4-1
clone_size: NA
d_call: NA
cdr3_nt: TGCGCCAGCAGCCAAGTATTAGGCTCGACTAGTGCTTTTGAGACCCAGTACTTC
cdr3_aa: CASSQVLGSTSAFETQYF

j_call: TRBJ2-1
v_call: TRBV20-1
clone_size: NA
d_call: TRBD2
cdr3_nt: TGCAGTGCTAGAGGGACTAGCGGGAGGGCCATCGATGAGCAGTTCTTC
cdr3_aa: CSARGTSGRAIDEQFF

j_call: TRBJ1-5
v_call: TRBV7-2
clone_size: NA
d_call: NA
cdr3_nt: TGTGCCAGCAGCTTATATTCCGGAGTTAATCAGCCCCAGCATTTT
cdr3_aa: CASSLYSGVNQPQHF

j_call: TRBJ2-7
v_call: TRBV10-3
clone_size: NA
d_call: NA
cdr3_nt: TGTGCCATCCTGAGGGGCCCCTCCTACGAGCAGTACTTC
cdr3_aa: CAILRGPSYEQYF

j_call: TRBJ2-6
v_call: TRBV5-1
clone_size: NA
d_call: NA
cdr3_nt: TGCGCCAGCAGGGGGACGGCCTCTGGGGCCAACGTCCTGACTTTC
cdr3_aa: CASRGTASGANVLTF

j_call: TRBJ2-1
v_call: TRBV9
clone_size: NA
d_call: NA
cdr3_nt: TGTGCCAGCAGCGTAGACCCTTTGGGAGGCGGGGCCTCCTACAATGAGCAGTTCTTC
cdr3_aa: CASSVDPLGGGASYNEQFF

j_call: TRBJ1-1
v_call: TRBV20-1
clone_size: NA
d_call: NA
cdr3_nt: TGCAGTGCTAGTCCGGGTTCGTCCCTGGGCACTGAAGCTTTCTTT
cdr3_aa: CSASPGSSLGTEAFF

j_call: TRBJ2-1
v_call: TRBV7-9
clone_size: NA
d_call: TRBD2
cdr3_nt: TGTGCCAGCAGCCCGGGGGCACTAGCGGGAGCGGTCGCTGAGCAGTTCTTC
cdr3_aa: CASSPGALAGAVAEQFF

j_call: TRBJ2-3
v_call: TRBV12-3/TRBV12-4
clone_size: NA
d_call: TRBD2
cdr3_nt: TGTGCCAGCAGGGTGACGGGGGGGCGGGAGATGGGTACGCAGTATTTT
cdr3_aa: CASRVTGGREMGTQYF

j_call: TRBJ2-7
v_call: TRBV6-5
clone_size: NA
d_call: NA
cdr3_nt: TGTGCCAGCAGTTACAATATTGGGCCATCTGACCCCTACGAGCAGTACTTC
cdr3_aa: CASSYNIGPSDPYEQYF

j_call: TRBJ1-5
v_call: TRBV29-1
clone_size: few
d_call: TRBD1
cdr3_nt: TGCAGCGTTGAGGGACAGGGTAATCAGCCCCAGCATTTT
cdr3_aa: CSVEGQGNQPQHF